This TCR beta chain was sequenced for a study of CD8 T cells in Susac syndrome (dated by TCRdb to between 2018 and 2021). About the full investigation: Repertoire sequencing was used to test whether CD8+ T cell activation and differentiation in Susac syndrome was antigen driven. CD8+ T cell repertoire clonality was compared between fewer than 13 healthy donors, around 14 Susac syndrome patients and roughly 15 multiple sclerosis patients.

The CDR3 spans 13 residues, from the cysteine through the phenylalanine. Only the CDR3 region is kept as DNA, spanning 39 bases read in frame from base 1. Relative to germline, V is 5 bases shorter and J is 3 bases shorter, with 11 bases between their ends. CDR1 and CDR2, per the germline V gene (reference sequence), are LNHDA and SQIVND. RNA was extracted using the RNeasy kit, and roughly 0.5 to 1 ug of the RNA was reverse transcribed with random hexamers. TCR beta CDR3 regions were amplified with the immunoSEQ multiplex PCR assay covering 54 Vbeta and 13 Jbeta segments. To correct PCR amplification bias, a synthetic template baseline was used for both primer optimization and computational correction. In the paper's pipeline: Only productive sequences were kept, with reads annotated to V, D and J genes according to IMGT and analyzed in immunoSEQ Analyzer. To calculate clonality, Shannon entropy was normalized by log2 of the number of productive unique sequences and then subtracted from one. For each patient and control, public and private clones were evaluated within the 100 most prevalent clones. A clone was defined as Susac-specific if it was absent from the healthy and MS cohorts, from more than 850 published viral clones and from other ImmuneACCESS disease sequences. TCRdb reran the public reads through fastp at Q25 and MiXCR, keeping productive beta chains. Each entry is one CDR3 protein sequence, shown with its most common DNA and genes. For this entry, the V and J calls and clone size follow TCRdb and not the study's own pipeline. The sample data list fewer than 200,000 distinct CDR3 sequences, and 90% to 95% of these were observed just once. 0.15% to 0.2% of the sample is in the top ten clones.

Peripheral blood CD8+ and CD4+ T cells from healthy donors, Susac syndrome patients and multiple sclerosis patients were profiled using high-throughput TCR beta sequencing. Treatment-naive patients with stable or active relapsing-remitting disease fulfilling revised McDonald criteria were used as multiple sclerosis controls. Bulk CD8+ and CD4+ T cells were purified magnetically by negative isolation, whereas CD8+ TEMRA cells were enriched by FACS. Blood was collected in EDTA tubes and processed within 24 hours, with PBMCs isolated through density gradient centrifugation. PBMCs destined for TCR sequencing were cryopreserved in liquid nitrogen and later thawed in a 37 °C water bath. A purity of at least 90% was achieved for sorted or isolated CD4+, CD8+ and CD8+ TEMRA cells. About this clonotype itself: This receptor's antigen is unknown. Qualities for individual bases were not recorded, and no much larger clone is one base off.

Overall study results and their limits: The number of individuals in the TCR sequencing and HLA analysis was acknowledged as relatively small.

Source material: CD8+ T cells from PBMCs. The rearranged chain carries TRBV19 and TRBJ2-7; the D segment could be TRBD2, given 5 matching bases. This clonotype was obtained from a human donor with multiple sclerosis. The nucleotide sequence reads as follows: TGTGCCAGTAGTGCCGGGAAATACTACGAGCAGTACTTC. It codes for CASSAGKYYEQYF. With the portions outside the CDR3 filled from the reference TRBV19 and TRBJ2-7 genes, the complete variable region becomes DGGITQSPKYLFRKEGQNVTLSCEQNLNHDAMYWYRQDPGQGLRLIYYSQIVNDFQKGDIAEGYSVSREKKESFPLTVTSAQKNPTAFYLCASSAGKYYEQYFGPGTRLTVT.